Sequencing of this T cell receptor (beta chain) was carried out in a study of cytomegalovirus exposure and HLA in healthy donors. Study-level background: The 666 first-cohort repertoires shared a platform with the roughly 120 validation repertoires, as reported in a later analysis. Study results and limitations: The investigators catalogued 180 or so TCR beta chains as cytomegalovirus-associated. Reports showed the classifier diagnosing cytomegalovirus status with high specificity and sensitivity.

Generated by immunoSEQ multiplex PCR, the TCRdb table keeps only in-frame clones and is missing some. This sample has approximately 230,000 clones; more than 75% occur once, and the top ten carry approximately 12%. Details on this clone: Antigen: not known.

Germline CDR1 is LGHNA and CDR2 is YSLEER. V gave up 0 bases and J gave up 9 bases, with 18 bases separating them. The CDR3 covers 15 residues. It was the roughly 130-subject validation cohort, separate from the roughly 700-subject first cohort, to which the donors belonged. Sequenced input: PBMCs. The clonotype was recovered from a man aged 18 to 29 in good health and CMV-seropositive. V gene TRBV4-3 combines with J gene TRBJ2-7; D may correspond to TRBD1 or TRBD2 (5 bases each). In nucleotides, the CDR3 is TGCGCCAGCAGCCAAGAGGATGGGGACCAACTAGGGCAGTACTTC. Residues: CASSQEDGDQLGQYF.